The T cell receptor beta chain described here comes from a study of blood T cell repertoires in COVID-19. Overall study: The samples span acute and convalescent COVID-19 from the United States, Italy and Spain.

In the authors' workflow: Cell counts per sample came from amplifying reference gene primers. TCRdb's copy holds only in-frame clones and misses some; the assay was immunoSEQ multiplex PCR. V and J calls and clone size are as listed in that table; D and trimming were resolved from the DNA. The sample includes 50,000 to 75,000 clones, 87% of them seen just once. The CDR3 is 17 residues long. The ends lost 4 bases at V and 3 bases at J; junction bases unmatched: 7. Germline-derived CDR1 and CDR2 are SGHTS and YDEGEE. This clone was counted once. This clonotype originated in a man older than 75 in a cohort sampled during active COVID-19. The chain carries TRBV5-8 and TRBJ1-6; 10 positions agree with TRBD1. Material: peripheral blood. CDR3 loop: CASSPGQGSDYNSPLHF. The CDR3 bases are TGTGCCAGCAGCCCGGGACAGGGGTCCGACTATAATTCACCCCTCCACTTT.